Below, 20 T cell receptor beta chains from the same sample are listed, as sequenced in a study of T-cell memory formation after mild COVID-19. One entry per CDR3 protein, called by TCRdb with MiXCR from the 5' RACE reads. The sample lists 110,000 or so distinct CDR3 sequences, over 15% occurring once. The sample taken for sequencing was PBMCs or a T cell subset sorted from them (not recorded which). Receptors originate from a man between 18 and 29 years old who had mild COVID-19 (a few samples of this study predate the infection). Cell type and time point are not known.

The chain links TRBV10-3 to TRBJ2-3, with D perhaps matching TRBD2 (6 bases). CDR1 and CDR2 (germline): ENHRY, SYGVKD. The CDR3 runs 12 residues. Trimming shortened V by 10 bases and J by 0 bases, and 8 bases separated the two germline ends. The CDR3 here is CATGTSTDTQYF. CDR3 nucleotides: TGTGCCACCGGGACTAGCACAGATACGCAGTATTTT.

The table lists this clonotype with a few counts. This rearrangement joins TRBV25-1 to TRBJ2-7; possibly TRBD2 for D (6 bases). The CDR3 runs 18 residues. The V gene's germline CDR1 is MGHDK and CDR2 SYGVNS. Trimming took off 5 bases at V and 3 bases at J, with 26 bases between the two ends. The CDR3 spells CASSLPPGFGGKGYEQYV. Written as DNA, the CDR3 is TGTGCCAGCAGTCTACCCCCGGGGTTCGGGGGTAAAGGCTACGAGCAGTACGTC.

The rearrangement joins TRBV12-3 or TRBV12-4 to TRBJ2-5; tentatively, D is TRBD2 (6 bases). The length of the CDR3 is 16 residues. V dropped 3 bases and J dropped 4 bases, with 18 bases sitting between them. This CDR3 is CASSFGTGDLGETQYF. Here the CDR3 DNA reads TGTGCCAGCAGTTTTGGGACGGGGGACTTAGGAGAGACCCAGTACTTC.

The CDR3 coding sequence is TGTGCCAGCAGCCCTCAGCAGACAGGGAGATTCTCTGGAAACACCATATATTTT. Protein: CASSPQQTGRFSGNTIYF. V usage is TRBV9 and J usage is TRBJ1-3, with 7 positions matching TRBD1. This CDR3 is 18 amino acids long. Germline V CDR1 and CDR2: SGDLS, YYNGEE. Trimming took 4 bases from V and 0 from J; bases not matched to a gene: 13.

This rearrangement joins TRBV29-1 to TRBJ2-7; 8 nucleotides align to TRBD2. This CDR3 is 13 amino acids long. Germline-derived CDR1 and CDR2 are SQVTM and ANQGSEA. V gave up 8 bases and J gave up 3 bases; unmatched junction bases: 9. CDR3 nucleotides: TGCAGCTCGTCGGGGGGGCCAGGCTACGAGCAGTACTTC. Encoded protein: CSSSGGPGYEQYF.

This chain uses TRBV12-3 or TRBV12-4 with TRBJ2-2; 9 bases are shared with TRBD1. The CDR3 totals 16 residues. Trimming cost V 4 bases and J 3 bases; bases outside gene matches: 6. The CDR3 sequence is CASSSDRGSYTGELFF. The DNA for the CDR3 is TGTGCCAGCAGTTCCGACAGGGGGTCGTACACCGGGGAGCTGTTTTTT.

CDR3 DNA: TGCGCCAGCAGCGGTCCAGGGGGCAGTGGCTACACCTTC. Protein: CASSGPGGSGYTF. The chain couples TRBV4-1 to TRBJ1-2; 8 bases are a match to TRBD1. Germline V gene sequence: CDR1 MGHRA, CDR2 YSYEKL. V lost 5 bases and J lost 7; bases outside the gene matches: 6. CDR3 size: 13 residues.

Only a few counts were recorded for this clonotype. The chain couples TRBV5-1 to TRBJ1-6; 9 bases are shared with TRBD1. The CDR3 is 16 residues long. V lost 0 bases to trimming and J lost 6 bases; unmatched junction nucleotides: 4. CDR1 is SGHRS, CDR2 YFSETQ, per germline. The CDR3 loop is CASSLAGQGSNSPLHF. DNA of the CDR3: TGCGCCAGCAGCTTGGCCGGACAGGGGAGTAATTCACCCCTCCACTTT.

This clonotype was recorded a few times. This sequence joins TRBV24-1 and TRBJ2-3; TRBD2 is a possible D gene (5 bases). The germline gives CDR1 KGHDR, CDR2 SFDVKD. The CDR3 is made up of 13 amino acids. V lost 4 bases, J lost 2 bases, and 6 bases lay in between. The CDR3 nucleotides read TGTGCCACCAGTGACGGGGACACAGATACGCAGTATTTT. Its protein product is CATSDGDTDTQYF.

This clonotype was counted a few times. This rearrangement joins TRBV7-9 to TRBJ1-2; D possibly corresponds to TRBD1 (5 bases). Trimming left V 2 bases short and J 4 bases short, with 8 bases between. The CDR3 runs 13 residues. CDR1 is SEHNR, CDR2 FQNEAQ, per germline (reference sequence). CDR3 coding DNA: TGTGCCAGCAGCTTACAAGGGACCTATGGCTACACCTTC. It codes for CASSLQGTYGYTF.

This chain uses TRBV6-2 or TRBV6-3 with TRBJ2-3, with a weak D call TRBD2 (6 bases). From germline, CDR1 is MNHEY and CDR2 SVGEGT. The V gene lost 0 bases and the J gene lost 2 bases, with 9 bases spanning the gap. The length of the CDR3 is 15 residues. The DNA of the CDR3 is TGTGCCAGCAGTTACTCAGCGGGCAACACAGATACGCAGTATTTT. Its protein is CASSYSAGNTDTQYF.

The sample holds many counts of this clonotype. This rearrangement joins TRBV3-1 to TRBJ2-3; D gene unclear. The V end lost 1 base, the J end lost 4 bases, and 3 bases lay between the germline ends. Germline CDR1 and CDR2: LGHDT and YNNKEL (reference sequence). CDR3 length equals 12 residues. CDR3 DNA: TGTGCCAGCAGCCAAGGGGCAGATACGCAGTATTTT. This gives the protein CASSQGADTQYF.

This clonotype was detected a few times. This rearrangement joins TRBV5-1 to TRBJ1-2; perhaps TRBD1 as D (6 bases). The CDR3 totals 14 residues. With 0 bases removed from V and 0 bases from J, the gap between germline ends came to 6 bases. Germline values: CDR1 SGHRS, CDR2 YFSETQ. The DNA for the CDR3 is TGCGCCAGCAGCTTGGACAGGGCTAACTATGGCTACACCTTC. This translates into CASSLDRANYGYTF.

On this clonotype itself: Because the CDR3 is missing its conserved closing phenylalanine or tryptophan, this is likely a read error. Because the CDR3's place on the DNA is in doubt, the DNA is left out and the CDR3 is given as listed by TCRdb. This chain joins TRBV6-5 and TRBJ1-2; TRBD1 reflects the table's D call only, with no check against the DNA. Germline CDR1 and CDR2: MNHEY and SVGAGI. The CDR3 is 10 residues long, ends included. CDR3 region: CASSLLGEGT.

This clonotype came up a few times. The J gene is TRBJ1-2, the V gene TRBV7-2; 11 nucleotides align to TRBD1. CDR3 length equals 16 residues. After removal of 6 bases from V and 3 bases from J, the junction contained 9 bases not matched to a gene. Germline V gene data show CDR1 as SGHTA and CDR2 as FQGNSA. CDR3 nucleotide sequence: TGTGCCAGCAGTACGGGACAGGGGGTAGGATACTATGGCTACACCTTC. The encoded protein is CASSTGQGVGYYGYTF.

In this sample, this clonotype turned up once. CDR3 nucleotides: TGTGCCACCAGCAGAGATATGGGGACCCAGCATTTT. This sequence encodes CATSRDMGTQHF. The rearrangement links TRBV15 to TRBJ1-5; D remains unclear. Looked up from germline, CDR1 is LNHNV and CDR2 is YYDKDF (reference sequence). V shed 0 bases and J shed 11 bases, with 8 bases lying between them. CDR3 length: 12 residues.

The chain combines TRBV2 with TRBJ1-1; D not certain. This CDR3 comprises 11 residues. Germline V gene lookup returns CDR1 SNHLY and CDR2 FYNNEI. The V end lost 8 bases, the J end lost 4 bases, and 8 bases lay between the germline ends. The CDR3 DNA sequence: TGTGCCAGCCTGCGGAGCACTGAAGCTTTCTTT. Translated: CASLRSTEAFF.

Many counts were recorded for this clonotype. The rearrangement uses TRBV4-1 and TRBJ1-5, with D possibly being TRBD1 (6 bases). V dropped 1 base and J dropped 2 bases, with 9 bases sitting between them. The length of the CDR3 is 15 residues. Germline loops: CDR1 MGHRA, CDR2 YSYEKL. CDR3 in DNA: TGCGCCAGCAGCCAAGGGGGGGCGGGCAATCAGCCCCAGCATTTT. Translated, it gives CASSQGGAGNQPQHF.

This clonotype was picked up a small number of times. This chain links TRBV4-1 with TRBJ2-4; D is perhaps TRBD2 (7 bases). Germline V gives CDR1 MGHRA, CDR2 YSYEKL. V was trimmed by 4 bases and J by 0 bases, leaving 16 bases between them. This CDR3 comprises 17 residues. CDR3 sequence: CASSPPWGGLAKNIQYF. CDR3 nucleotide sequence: TGCGCCAGCAGCCCTCCTTGGGGGGGCTTAGCCAAAAACATTCAGTACTTC.

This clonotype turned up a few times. Written as DNA, the CDR3 is TGTGCCAGCAGCTTAACCGAGTTTTCCTACAATGAGCAGTTCTTC. As protein: CASSLTEFSYNEQFF. The genes are TRBV7-7 and TRBJ2-1; D gene unclear. The CDR3 loop spans 15 amino acids. V lost 2 bases and J 1 base, leaving 9 bases between the germline ends. CDR1 is SSHAT and CDR2 is FNYEAQ in the germline V gene (reference sequence).